This T cell receptor (beta chain) derives from a study of blood T cells in healthy people across ages. The wider study: Template switching caught about one barcoded beta molecule for each two T cells.

Study-level results: The study lacked donor CMV status, which possibly confounded expanded clonotype changes.

Aged about 6 to 100, donors were systemically healthy Caucasians from Russia. Germline V gene sequence: CDR1 MGHDK, CDR2 SYGVNS. Trimming took 3 bases from V and 0 from J, leaving 12 bases between them. The CDR3 totals 15 residues. The use of a sample-barcoded 5' primer and a J-beta primer mix characterized a second PCR of roughly 6 to 11 cycles. A 12-random-nucleotide template-switch adaptor tagged each cDNA molecule. A single record per CDR3 protein comes from TCRdb applying MiXCR to the 5' RACE reads. The repertoire has about 1,500,000 distinct CDR3 sequences, about 43% of them found once; the top ten carry 7.9%. About this clonotype: Its antigen is currently unknown.

The sample comprised blood. The V and J genes are TRBV25-1 and TRBJ2-7; D is uncertain. The TCR comes from a woman aged 18 to 35 in good health. CDR3 in DNA: TGTGCCAGCAGTGATGACGGCTTCAGCTCCTACGAGCAGTACTTC. This translates into CASSDDGFSSYEQYF.